Given below is one T cell receptor (beta chain) in context. Its antigen is not known. The source of the sample is a study of metastatic and nonmetastatic thyroid tumors. Points from the study as a whole: The study reportedly found significantly higher TCR beta diversity in malignant thyroid tumors than benign nodules, in blood and tumor.

Patients had received no treatment of any kind before thyroid surgery. V dropped 1 base and J dropped 3; count of bases not matched to a gene: 6. This CDR3 has 16 amino acids. CDR1 and CDR2 from the germline V gene are SGHTA and FQGNSA. Using MiXCR, TCRdb re-called clones from the PCR reads. Of 60,000 to 75,000 clones listed, roughly 4% are singletons. The chain recombines TRBV7-2 with TRBJ2-1; 7 positions match TRBD2. The sequenced material came from blood. The sequence was collected from a female donor with papillary thyroid cancer or a benign thyroid nodule (not recorded which). Some clones in this sample may be carry-over from other donors' samples. The CDR3 region is CASSLGREKFYNEQFF. CDR3 nucleotide sequence: TGTGCCAGCAGCTTAGGGCGGGAGAAGTTCTACAATGAGCAGTTCTTC.